A selection of T cell receptor beta chains follows, all from one sample in a study of cytomegalovirus exposure and HLA in healthy donors. Only in-frame clones appear in the TCRdb table, and some are missing; sequencing was by immunoSEQ multiplex PCR. The profile shows 150,000 to 200,000 clones, 80% of them singletons. The sample consisted of PBMCs. All receptors derive from a man under 40 in good health and CMV-seronegative. Both conserved end residues are part of each CDR3. D genes are given only for firm matches. Only part of the rows carry a size: once, few, many, or a class if the clone is expanded.

d_call	clone_size	j_call	v_call	cdr3_aa	cdr3_nt
.	.	TRBJ2-5	TRBV10-3	CAIKVQGQETQYF	TGTGCCATCAAGGTTCAGGGTCAAGAGACCCAGTACTTC
TRBD1	.	TRBJ2-1	TRBV27	CASNGQGSYNEQFF	TGTGCCAGCAATGGACAGGGAAGCTACAATGAGCAGTTCTTC
.	.	TRBJ1-4	TRBV18	CASSPGQSTGVELFF	TGTGCCAGCTCACCCGGACAGAGTACCGGGGTGGAACTGTTTTTT
.	.	TRBJ2-7	TRBV28	CASSLAGLPYEQYF	TGTGCCAGCAGTTTAGCGGGTTTACCCTACGAGCAGTACTTC
.	.	TRBJ2-7	TRBV28	CASGDYEQYF	TGTGCCAGCGGAGACTACGAGCAGTACTTC
.	.	TRBJ2-7	TRBV28	CASSFTQGVLAPHFNSYEQYF	TGTGCCAGCAGTTTCACCCAAGGGGTCCTCGCCCCTCATTTTAACTCCTACGAGCAGTACTTC
.	.	TRBJ2-3	TRBV4-1	CASSHTGGLRTDTQYF	TGCGCCAGCAGCCATACCGGCGGGTTACGCACAGATACGCAGTATTTT
TRBD2	.	TRBJ2-7	TRBV7-2	CASSSGTSLSYEQYF	TGTGCCAGCAGCTCAGGGACTAGCCTATCCTACGAGCAGTACTTC
TRBD1	.	TRBJ1-1	TRBV19	CAARTGEANTEAFF	TGTGCCGCGAGGACAGGGGAGGCGAACACTGAAGCTTTCTTT
.	.	TRBJ2-7	TRBV1	CTSSPRDRGNYEQYF	TGCACCAGCAGCCCCAGGGACAGGGGAAACTACGAGCAGTACTTC
.	.	TRBJ2-7	TRBV7-2	CASSLSQGPSSYEQYF	TGTGCCAGCAGCTTGTCCCAGGGGCCGAGCTCCTACGAGCAGTACTTC
.	once	TRBJ2-2	TRBV12-1	CASSLWLAANTGELFF	TGTGCCAGCAGCTTGTGGTTAGCGGCGAACACCGGGGAGCTGTTTTTT
TRBD2	.	TRBJ2-1	TRBV7-3	CASSLIGREAYNEQFF	TGTGCCAGCAGCTTAATCGGACGGGAGGCTTACAATGAGCAGTTCTTC
TRBD2	.	TRBJ2-1	TRBV27	CASSAYQGGINEQFF	TGTGCCAGCAGTGCCTATCAGGGAGGGATCAATGAGCAGTTCTTC
TRBD1	.	TRBJ1-4	TRBV15	CATSSEGQGGREKLFF	TGTGCCACCAGCAGCGAGGGACAGGGCGGGCGTGAAAAACTGTTTTTT
.	.	TRBJ2-7	TRBV5-8	CASSLWGLYEQYF	TGTGCCAGCAGCTTGTGGGGCCTCTACGAGCAGTACTTC
.	.	TRBJ1-1	TRBV5-1	CASSPNNTGLGNTEAFF	TGCGCCAGCAGCCCAAACAATACAGGGCTCGGGAACACTGAAGCTTTCTTT
TRBD2	.	TRBJ2-5	TRBV10-3	CAIRPSGAVETQYF	TGTGCCATCAGACCTAGCGGGGCAGTGGAGACCCAGTACTTC
TRBD2	few	TRBJ2-7	TRBV4-2	CASSQEAGGNYEQYF	TGTGCCAGCAGCCAAGAAGCGGGAGGCAACTACGAGCAGTACTTC
TRBD1	.	TRBJ2-2	TRBV5-1	CASSLVPGQGAAGELFF	TGCGCCAGCAGCTTGGTCCCGGGACAGGGGGCCGCCGGGGAGCTGTTTTTT